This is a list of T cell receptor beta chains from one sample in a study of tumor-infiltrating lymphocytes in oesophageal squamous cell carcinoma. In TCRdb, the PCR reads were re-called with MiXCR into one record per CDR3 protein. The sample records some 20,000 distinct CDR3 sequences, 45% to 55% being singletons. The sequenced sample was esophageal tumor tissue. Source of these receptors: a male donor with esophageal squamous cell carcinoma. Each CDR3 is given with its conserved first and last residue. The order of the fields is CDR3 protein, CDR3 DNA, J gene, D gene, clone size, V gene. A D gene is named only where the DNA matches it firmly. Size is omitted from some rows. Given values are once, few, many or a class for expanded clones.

CASSYSILGTGALQLGNEQYF | TGTGCCAGCAGTTACTCGATACTAGGGACAGGGGCTCTACAGTTGGGCAATGAGCAGTACTTC | TRBJ2-7 | TRBD1 | many | TRBV6-6
CASSHPGQGLHEQFF | TGTGCCAGCAGCCATCCGGGACAGGGATTGCATGAGCAGTTCTTC | TRBJ2-1 | TRBD1 | - | TRBV7-3
CASSLPSSNEQYF | TGTGCCAGCAGCTTACCTAGTTCCAATGAGCAGTACTTC | TRBJ2-7 | - | - | TRBV7-6
CASSRTVLSTDTQYF | TGTGCCAGCAGCCGGACAGTCTTGAGCACAGATACGCAGTATTTT | TRBJ2-3 | - | many | TRBV7-8
CASTSLAGSYNEQYF | TGTGCCAGCACTTCCCTCGCAGGCTCCTACAATGAGCAGTACTTC | TRBJ2-7 | - | many | TRBV6-1
CASSQTRRGLSDTQYF | TGTGCCAGCAGCCAAACACGGCGGGGCCTGTCGGATACGCAGTATTTT | TRBJ2-3 | - | few | TRBV28
CASNMDSWLAGSVEQFF | TGTGCCAGCAACATGGACTCATGGTTAGCGGGATCCGTTGAGCAGTTCTTC | TRBJ2-1 | TRBD2 | - | TRBV11-2
CASKASWGSYNEQFF | TGTGCCAGCAAAGCGTCTTGGGGCTCCTACAATGAGCAGTTCTTC | TRBJ2-1 | - | - | TRBV6-5
CASSYGREFWETQYF | TGTGCCAGCAGTTACGGGCGGGAGTTTTGGGAGACCCAGTACTTC | TRBJ2-5 | TRBD2 | many | TRBV6-6
CASSPLGVAGKDTQYF | TGTGCCAGCAGCCCGCTTGGAGTAGCGGGAAAAGATACGCAGTATTTT | TRBJ2-3 | TRBD2 | medium-sized | TRBV6-1
CASSLTGVYNEQFF | TGTGCCAGCAGCTTAACGGGAGTATACAATGAGCAGTTCTTC | TRBJ2-1 | - | few | TRBV7-8
CASSFVAWSTDTQYF | TGCGCCAGCAGCTTTGTAGCGTGGAGCACAGATACGCAGTATTTT | TRBJ2-3 | - | - | TRBV5-1